This paragraph covers one T cell receptor (beta chain) sequence. No antigen is known for it. CDR1 and CDR2 (germline): SGHDT, YYEEEE. V lost 4 bases and J 5 bases, leaving 22 bases between the germline ends. There are 17 residues in the CDR3. The data derive from a study of Ad26.COV2.S vaccination and SARS-CoV-2 variants. Study-level findings and limits: Spike-specific CD8+ and CD4+ T cell responses reportedly showed substantial breadth after vaccination. Responses of T cells in total may have been underestimated by the TCR breadth and depth analyses.

Here immunoSEQ multiplex PCR was the method, and the copy in TCRdb shows in-frame clones only, minus some. The repertoire has roughly 380,000 clones, about 91% of them found once; the top ten carry 3.5% to 4.5%. Sequencing used peripheral blood, obtained after recovery from COVID-19. The V call is TRBV5-6, the J call TRBJ1-5; a weak D match, TRBD1 (5 bases). The receptor was isolated from a human donor who had recovered from COVID-19. The CDR3 DNA is TGTGCCAGCAGCCGTCGGGGAGGTAGGGGCGCAGATCAGCCCCAGCATTTT. Translating gives CASSRRGGRGADQPQHF.